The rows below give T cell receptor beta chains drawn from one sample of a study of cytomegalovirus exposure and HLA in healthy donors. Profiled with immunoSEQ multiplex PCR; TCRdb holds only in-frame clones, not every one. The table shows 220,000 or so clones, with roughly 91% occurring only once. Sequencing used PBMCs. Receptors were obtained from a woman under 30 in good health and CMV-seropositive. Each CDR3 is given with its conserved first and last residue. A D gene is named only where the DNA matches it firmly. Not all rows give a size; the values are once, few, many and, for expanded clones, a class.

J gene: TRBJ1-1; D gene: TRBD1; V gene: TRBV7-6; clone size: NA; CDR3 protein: CAKPQGGFTEAFF; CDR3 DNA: TGTGCTAAACCACAGGGGGGATTTACTGAAGCTTTCTTT
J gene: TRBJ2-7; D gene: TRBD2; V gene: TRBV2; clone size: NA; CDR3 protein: CASSLLRGEPFSYEQYF; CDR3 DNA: TGTGCCAGCAGTCTACTTCGGGGGGAGCCCTTCTCCTACGAGCAGTACTTC
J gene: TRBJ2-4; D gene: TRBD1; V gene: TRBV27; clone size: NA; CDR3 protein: CASSLSWVRTGLAKNIQYF; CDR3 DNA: TGTGCCAGCAGTTTATCATGGGTCCGGACAGGACTAGCCAAAAACATTCAGTACTTC
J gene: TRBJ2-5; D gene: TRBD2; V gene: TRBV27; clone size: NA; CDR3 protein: CASSFWRESQETQYF; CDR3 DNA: TGTGCCAGCAGTTTCTGGCGGGAGAGCCAAGAGACCCAGTACTTC
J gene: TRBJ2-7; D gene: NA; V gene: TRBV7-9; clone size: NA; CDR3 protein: CASSHITGDEQYF; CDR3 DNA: TGTGCCAGCAGCCACATTACAGGTGACGAGCAGTACTTC
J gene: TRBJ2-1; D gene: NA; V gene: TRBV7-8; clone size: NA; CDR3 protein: CASSLIATYNEQFF; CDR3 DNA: TGTGCCAGCAGCTTGATAGCGACCTACAATGAGCAGTTCTTC
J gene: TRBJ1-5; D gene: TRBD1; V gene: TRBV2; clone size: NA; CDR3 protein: CASSMDRGNQPQHF; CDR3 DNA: TGTGCCAGCAGTATGGACAGGGGCAATCAGCCCCAGCATTTT
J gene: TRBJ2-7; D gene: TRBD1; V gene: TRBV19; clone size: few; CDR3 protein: CASSLGTGNYEQYF; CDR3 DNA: TGTGCCAGTAGCCTCGGGACAGGGAACTACGAGCAGTACTTC
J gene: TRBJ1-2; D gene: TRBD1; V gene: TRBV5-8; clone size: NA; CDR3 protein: CASPDGRGHGYTF; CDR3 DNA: TGTGCCAGCCCTGACGGAAGGGGGCACGGCTACACCTTC
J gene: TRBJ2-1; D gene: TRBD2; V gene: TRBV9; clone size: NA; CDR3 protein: CASSVEGTSGLSEQFF; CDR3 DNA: TGTGCCAGCAGCGTAGAAGGGACTAGTGGTTTAAGTGAGCAGTTCTTC
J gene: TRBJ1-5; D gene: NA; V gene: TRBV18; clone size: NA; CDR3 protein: CASSQQGPPHQPQHF; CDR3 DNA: TGTGCCAGCTCTCAGCAGGGTCCCCCCCATCAGCCCCAGCATTTT
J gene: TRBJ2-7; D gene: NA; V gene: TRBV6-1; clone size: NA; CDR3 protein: CASRPWGGIPNEQYF; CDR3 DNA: TGTGCCAGCAGGCCTTGGGGAGGTATACCTAACGAGCAGTACTTC
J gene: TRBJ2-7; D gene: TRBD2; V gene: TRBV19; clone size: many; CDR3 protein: CASTHREDSSYEQYF; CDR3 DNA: TGTGCCAGTACTCACCGGGAGGATAGCTCCTACGAGCAGTACTTC
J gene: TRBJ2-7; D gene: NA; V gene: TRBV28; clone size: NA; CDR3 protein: CASSTQTASYEQYF; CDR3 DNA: TGTGCCAGCAGCACCCAGACAGCATCCTACGAGCAGTACTTC
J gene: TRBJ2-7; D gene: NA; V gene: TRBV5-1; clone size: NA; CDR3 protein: CASSLTGLSSYEQYF; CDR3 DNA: TGCGCCAGCAGCTTGACAGGCTTGAGCTCCTACGAGCAGTACTTC
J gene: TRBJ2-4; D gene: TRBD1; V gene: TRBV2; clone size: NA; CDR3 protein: CASSHQTDRGISKNIQYF; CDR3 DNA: TGTGCCAGCAGTCACCAGACCGACAGGGGAATAAGCAAAAACATTCAGTACTTC
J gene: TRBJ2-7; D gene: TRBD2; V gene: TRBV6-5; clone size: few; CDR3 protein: CASSPRSGSVHEQYF; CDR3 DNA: TGTGCCAGCAGCCCCAGGAGCGGGAGTGTCCACGAGCAGTACTTC